The TCR beta chain under discussion was sequenced for a study of technical replicates of blood from four donors. Clones were sequenced by immunoSEQ multiplex PCR, and TCRdb holds only the in-frame ones, with some missing. The sample consists of approximately 44,000 clones, 90% to 97% of them appearing once. Germline CDR1 SGHRS, CDR2 YFSETQ. The length of the CDR3 is 16 residues. V lost 2 bases, J lost 3 bases, and 4 bases stayed unmatched. The J gene is TRBJ2-1, the V gene TRBV5-1; TRBD2 matches at 11 bases. This sequence was found in a human donor in good health. The source material was T cells isolated from PBMCs. This CDR3 reads CASSFGLAGVYNEQFF. In DNA form, the CDR3 reads TGCGCCAGCAGCTTTGGACTAGCGGGCGTCTACAATGAGCAGTTCTTC.